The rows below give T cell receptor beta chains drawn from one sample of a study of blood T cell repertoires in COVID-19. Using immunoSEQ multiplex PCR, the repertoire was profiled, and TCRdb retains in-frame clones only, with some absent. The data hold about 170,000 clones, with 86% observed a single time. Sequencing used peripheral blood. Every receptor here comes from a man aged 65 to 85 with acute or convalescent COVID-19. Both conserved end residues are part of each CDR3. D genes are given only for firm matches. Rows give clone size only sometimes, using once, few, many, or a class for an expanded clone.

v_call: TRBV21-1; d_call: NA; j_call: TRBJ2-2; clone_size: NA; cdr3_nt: TGTGCCAGCAGCACCGGGACAGGGAAGGACACCGGGGAGCTGTTTTTT; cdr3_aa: CASSTGTGKDTGELFF
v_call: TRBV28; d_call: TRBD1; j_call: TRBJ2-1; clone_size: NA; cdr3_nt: TGTGCCAGCAGTTCGGGACAGGCCTACAATGAGCAGTTCTTC; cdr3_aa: CASSSGQAYNEQFF
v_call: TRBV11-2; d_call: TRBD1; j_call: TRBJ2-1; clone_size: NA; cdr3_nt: TGTGCCAGCAGCCCCGGGGCCCATACAGGGGCCAATGAGCAGTTCTTC; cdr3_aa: CASSPGAHTGANEQFF
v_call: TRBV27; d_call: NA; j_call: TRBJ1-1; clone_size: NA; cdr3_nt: TGTGCCAGCAGTTTCCAGGGGCAAAACACTGAAGCTTTCTTT; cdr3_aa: CASSFQGQNTEAFF
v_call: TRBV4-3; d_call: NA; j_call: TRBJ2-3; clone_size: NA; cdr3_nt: TGCGCCAGCAGCCAAGATTTACCGGGGATCACAGATACGCAGTATTTT; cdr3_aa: CASSQDLPGITDTQYF
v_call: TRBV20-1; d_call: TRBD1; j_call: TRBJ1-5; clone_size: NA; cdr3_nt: TGCAGTGCTAGTAATCCGGGACAGGGGTATCAGCCCCAGCATTTT; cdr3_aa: CSASNPGQGYQPQHF
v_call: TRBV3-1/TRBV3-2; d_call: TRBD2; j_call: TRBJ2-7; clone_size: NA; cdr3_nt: TGTGCCAGCAGCCTTTATGGACTAGCGGGATCGAGCGAGCAGTACTTC; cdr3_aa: CASSLYGLAGSSEQYF
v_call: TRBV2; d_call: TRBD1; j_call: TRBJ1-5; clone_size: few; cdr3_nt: TGTGCCAGCAGAGCGGGACAGGGTAATCAGCCCCAGCATTTT; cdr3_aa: CASRAGQGNQPQHF
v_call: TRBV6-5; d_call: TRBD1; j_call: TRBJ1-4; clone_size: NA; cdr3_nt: TGTGCCAGCAGTTACTCGTGGGGACAGGAAAAACTGTTTTTT; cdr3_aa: CASSYSWGQEKLFF
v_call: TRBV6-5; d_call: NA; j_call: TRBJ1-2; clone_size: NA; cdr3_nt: TGTGCCAGCAGTTATTCCAGGGCCTATGGCTACACCTTC; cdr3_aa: CASSYSRAYGYTF
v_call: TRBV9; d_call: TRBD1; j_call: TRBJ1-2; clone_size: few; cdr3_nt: TGTGCCAGCAGCGGGACAGGGGCAGGCTATGGCTACACCTTC; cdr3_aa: CASSGTGAGYGYTF
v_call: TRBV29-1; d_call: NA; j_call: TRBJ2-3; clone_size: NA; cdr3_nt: TGCAGCCCCCATAACGGGTACACAGATACGCAGTATTTT; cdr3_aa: CSPHNGYTDTQYF
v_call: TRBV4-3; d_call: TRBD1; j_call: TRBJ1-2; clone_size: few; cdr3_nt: TGCGCCAGCAGCCAGGCTGGGACAGCACATGGCTACACCTTC; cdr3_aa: CASSQAGTAHGYTF
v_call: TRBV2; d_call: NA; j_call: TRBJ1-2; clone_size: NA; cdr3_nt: TGTGCCAGCAGTGAAGTCGGTGACAGCCAGTCCTACACCTTC; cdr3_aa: CASSEVGDSQSYTF
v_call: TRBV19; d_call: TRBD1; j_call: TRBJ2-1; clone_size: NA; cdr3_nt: TGTGCCAGTAGGAGGGACAGGTTAAACAATGAGCAGTTCTTC; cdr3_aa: CASRRDRLNNEQFF
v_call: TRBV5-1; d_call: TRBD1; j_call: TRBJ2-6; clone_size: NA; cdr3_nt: TGCGCCAGCAGCTTAGGGGACAGGCCCTTCTACCCTGGGGCCAACGTCCTGACTTTC; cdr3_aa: CASSLGDRPFYPGANVLTF